The 14 T cell receptor beta chains reported below all come from one sample, sequenced in a study of cytomegalovirus exposure and HLA in healthy donors. PCR amplification relied on 60 Vbeta primers (plus 13 Jbeta primers). The method was immunoSEQ multiplex PCR; TCRdb's version includes in-frame clones alone and lacks a portion of them. The table shows about 150,000 clones, with roughly 80% occurring only once. Sequenced material: PBMCs. The source of these receptors is a man aged 25 to 40 in good health and CMV-seropositive.

This clone appeared once. V is TRBV5-6 and J is TRBJ1-4; D uncertain. The germline gives CDR1 SGHDT, CDR2 YYEEEE. This CDR3 spans 16 amino acids. Trimming cost V 0 bases and J 5 bases, with 14 bases left between them. The CDR3 DNA is TGTGCCAGCAGCTTGGTTGGTGGGCAGAGCAATGAAAAACTGTTTTTT. This gives the protein CASSLVGGQSNEKLFF.

The J gene is TRBJ2-7, the V gene TRBV6-7, with 12 bases matching TRBD2. TRBV6-7 is reported as an ORF; its role is uncertain. The V gene end was trimmed by 7 bases and the J gene end by 5 bases; junction bases not matched to a gene: 36. The CDR3 consists of 24 residues. In DNA form, the CDR3 reads TGTGCCAGCACCCCCTTCCGTGGGGCTAGCGGGAGGGCCACTCGTGACGTATCTCCCCACGAGCAGTACTTC. It codes for CASTPFRGASGRATRDVSPHEQYF.

The CDR3 region is CASSQGQGTYEQYF. CDR3 in DNA: TGCGCCAGCAGCCAGGGACAGGGAACCTACGAGCAGTACTTC. This chain connects TRBV4-1 to TRBJ2-7, with TRBD1 identical over 9 bases. CDR3 length equals 14 residues. Germline CDR1 is MGHRA and CDR2 is YSYEKL. Germline trimming cut 3 bases from V and 2 bases from J; bases unmatched to any gene: 2.

As to this clone: A read error may produce the germline difference seen at one junction end. The chain combines TRBV5-1 with TRBJ2-3, with TRBD2 as a possible D gene (5 bases). Germline-derived CDR1 and CDR2 are SGHRS and YFSETQ. The CDR3 extends over 17 amino acids. The CDR3 reads CAGSLRGSATSTDTQYF. Here the CDR3 DNA reads TGCGCCGGCAGCTTGAGAGGTAGCGCTACTAGCACAGATACGCAGTATTTT. Based on the CDR3 plus reference TRBV5-1 and TRBJ2-3, the full variable domain is KAGVTQTPRYLIKTRGQQVTLSCSPISGHRSVSWYQQTPGQGLQFLFEYFSETQRNKGNFPGRFSGRQFSNSRSEMNVSTLELGDSALYLCAGSLRGSATSTDTQYFGPGTRLTVL.

This clone showed up just once. The chain couples TRBV25-1 to TRBJ2-7, with D possibly TRBD2 on 8 matching bases. Germline lookup yields CDR1 MGHDK and CDR2 SYGVNS. Trimming took off 4 bases at V and 6 bases at J, with 19 bases between the two ends. CDR3 length: 15 amino acids. This CDR3 reads CASSGGTAGASEQYF. CDR3 nucleotide sequence: TGTGCCAGCAGTGGGGGGACAGCGGGGGCTAGCGAGCAGTACTTC.

This clone was recorded once. The CDR3 loop is CASSFGGKSSYEQYF. In DNA form, the CDR3 reads TGTGCCAGCAGTTTCGGGGGGAAGAGCTCCTACGAGCAGTACTTC. The chain links TRBV28 to TRBJ2-7, with 7 bases matching TRBD2. The CDR3 runs 15 residues. Germline lookup yields CDR1 MDHEN and CDR2 SYDVKM. V shed 3 bases, J shed 0 bases, and the junction held 5 bases outside the gene matches.

CDR3 residues: CASSLVGTGLSRQPQHF. The CDR3 DNA reads TGTGCCAGCAGCTTGGTGGGGACAGGGCTTTCCCGTCAGCCCCAGCATTTT. The chain uses TRBV5-5 and TRBJ1-5; 9 nucleotides align to TRBD1. The V and J ends lost 0 bases and 6 bases, in that order; junction bases with no gene match: 10. The CDR3 covers 17 residues. Germline V gene sequence: CDR1 SGHKS, CDR2 YYEKEE (reference sequence). Filled out from reference TRBV5-5 and TRBJ1-5, the complete variable domain reads DAGVTQSPTHLIKTRGQQVTLRCSPISGHKSVSWYQQVLGQGPQFIFQYYEKEERGRGNFPDRFSARQFPNYSSELNVNALLLGDSALYLCASSLVGTGLSRQPQHFGDGTRLSIL.

The chain links TRBV9 to TRBJ2-7, with TRBD2 matching 7 bases. Trimming took 0 bases from V and 3 from J; bases not matched to a gene: 9. CDR1 is SGDLS, CDR2 YYNGEE, per germline. The CDR3 sequence is 16 residues long. CDR3: CASSVAGGGPYYEQYF. CDR3 coding DNA: TGTGCCAGCAGCGTAGCCGGGGGAGGGCCTTACTACGAGCAGTACTTC.

This clone was picked up one time. The rearrangement joins TRBV4-1 to TRBJ2-5; 7 bases are a match to TRBD2. The V gene end was trimmed by 0 bases and the J gene end by 5 bases; junction bases not matched to a gene: 12. Germline V lookup: CDR1 MGHRA, CDR2 YSYEKL. CDR3 size: 17 residues. In DNA, the CDR3 is TGCGCCAGCAGCCAAGAATTGGGTCGCGGGAGCAGTGAGACCCAGTACTTC. This codes for CASSQELGRGSSETQYF.

This clone is a singleton in its sample. V gene TRBV2 combines with J gene TRBJ1-4; TRBD1 matches 7 bases. Germline CDR1 is SNHLY and CDR2 is FYNNEI. This CDR3 has 19 amino acids. J lost 6 bases, V lost 5 bases, and 21 bases had no gene match. The CDR3 region has the DNA TGTGCCAGCAGTACACCGGGACAGACACTAATGCGGACCTATGAAAAACTGTTTTTT. Translating it yields CASSTPGQTLMRTYEKLFF.

The chain combines TRBV7-9 with TRBJ2-7, with D perhaps matching TRBD2 (5 bases). Looked up from germline, CDR1 is SEHNR and CDR2 is FQNEAQ (reference sequence). Trimming shortened V by 3 bases and J by 6 bases, and 18 bases separated the two germline ends. CDR3 length: 15 residues. CDR3 loop: CASSLGDPRVCEQYF. The CDR3 nucleotides read TGTGCCAGCAGCTTGGGTGATCCGAGGGTATGCGAGCAGTACTTC.

This chain joins TRBV11-2 and TRBJ2-1; 11 nucleotides line up with TRBD2. V was pared by 7 bases and J by 10 bases, with 12 bases of the junction left unmatched. The CDR3 runs to 15 residues. Germline V lookup: CDR1 SGHAT, CDR2 FQNNGV. CDR3 region: CASNLLAGASGEQFF. The DNA of the CDR3 is TGTGCCAGCAACCTACTAGCGGGAGCCTCGGGGGAGCAGTTCTTC.

The V and J genes are TRBV18 and TRBJ2-2; tentative D call: TRBD2 (7 bases). Trimming took off 2 bases at V and 0 bases at J, with 10 bases between the two ends. The CDR3 loop spans 16 amino acids. Germline CDR1 is KGHSH and CDR2 is LQKENI. DNA of the CDR3: TGTGCCAGCTCACCAGGGGGGGCTGCGAACACCGGGGAGCTGTTTTTT. Its translation is CASSPGGAANTGELFF.

The chain uses TRBV6-1 and TRBJ1-2, with D perhaps matching TRBD1 (5 bases). Germline assignment: CDR1 MNHNS and CDR2 SASEGT. Trimming cost V 0 bases and J 4 bases, with 12 bases left between them. The CDR3 length is 15 residues. This CDR3 reads CASSEALGEGYGYTF. CDR3 sequence (DNA): TGTGCCAGCAGTGAAGCGCTAGGGGAGGGCTATGGCTACACCTTC.